Listed below are T cell receptor beta chains from one sample, sequenced in a study of shared clonotypes between healthy human individuals. Only in-frame clones appear in the TCRdb table, and some are missing; sequencing was by immunoSEQ multiplex PCR. Among about 2.1 million clones listed, just over 90% were seen once. The specimen sequenced was naive CD8+ T cells from PBMCs. The receptors stem from a man aged 18-30 years in good health. Some clones in this sample may be carry-over from other donors' samples. The CDR3 runs from the conserved cysteine through the conserved F or W. Each record gives: J gene, clone size, V gene, D gene, CDR3 protein, CDR3 DNA. A D gene is named only where the DNA matches it firmly. Some rows mark clone size as missing; the rest say once, few, many or name a class of expanded clone.

>TRBJ2-7|-|TRBV11-2|-
CASSFGTTWEQYF
TGTGCCAGCAGCTTCGGGACAACTTGGGAGCAGTACTTC
>TRBJ1-2|-|TRBV4-3|-
CASSQGGNGYTF
TGCGCCAGCAGCCAAGGGGGGAATGGCTACACCTTC
>TRBJ1-2|-|TRBV18|-
CASAQGYGTF
TGTGCCAGCGCACAGGGTTATGGCACCTTC
>TRBJ2-3|-|TRBV30|-
CAWSVGTDTQYF
TGTGCCTGGAGTGTGGGGACAGATACGCAGTATTTT
>TRBJ1-2|-|TRBV27|-
CASSPSSGVRVVGYTF
TGTGCCAGCAGTCCTAGCAGTGGGGTCAGGGTCGTTGGCTACACCTTC
>TRBJ2-7|-|TRBV30|TRBD2
CAWSPPRAGGPRSYEQYF
TGTGCCTGGAGCCCTCCCCGAGCGGGAGGGCCGAGGTCCTACGAGCAGTACTTC
>TRBJ2-6|-|TRBV30|-
CAWSVLPSGANVLTF
TGTGCCTGGAGTGTCCTACCCTCTGGGGCCAACGTCCTGACTTTC
>TRBJ1-1|-|TRBV10-3|TRBD1
CAISESRDSEAFF
TGTGCCATCAGTGAGTCGAGGGACAGTGAAGCTTTCTTT
>TRBJ2-3|-|TRBV27|TRBD2
CASSLLAGADTQYF
TGTGCCAGCAGTCTACTAGCGGGAGCAGATACGCAGTATTTT
>TRBJ2-1|-|TRBV7-9|TRBD1
CASITPQGAQDEQFF
TGTGCCAGCATCACCCCTCAGGGGGCGCAGGATGAGCAGTTCTTC
>TRBJ2-2|once|TRBV5-5|TRBD2
CASSLTASGSYTGELFF
TGTGCCAGCAGCTTGACGGCTAGCGGGAGTTACACCGGGGAGCTGTTTTTT
>TRBJ2-1|once|TRBV27|-
CASSSGRGPYNEQFF
TGTGCCAGCAGTTCGGGCAGGGGCCCCTACAATGAGCAGTTCTTC
>TRBJ1-3|once|TRBV18|-
CASSPGNTIYF
TGTGCCAGCTCACCGGGAAACACCATATATTTT
>TRBJ1-2|-|TRBV29-1|TRBD1
CSVKGVTGQTYYGYTF
TGCAGCGTTAAGGGGGTGACAGGGCAAACCTACTATGGCTACACCTTC
>TRBJ2-7|-|TRBV7-8|TRBD1
CASSLAGGALNEQYF
TGTGCCAGCAGCTTAGCAGGGGGCGCCTTGAACGAGCAGTACTTC